These T cell receptor beta chains were read from a single sample in a study of blood T cell repertoires in COVID-19. Data came from immunoSEQ multiplex PCR; TCRdb stores just in-frame clones and leaves some out. The repertoire holds around 160,000 clones, with roughly four fifths as singletons. Sequencing was carried out using peripheral blood. These receptors all come from a woman at least 80 years old with acute or convalescent COVID-19. CDR3s include the opening cysteine and the closing phenylalanine or tryptophan. A D gene is named only where the DNA matches it firmly. Clone size, where shown, is once, few, many, or a class for clones that have expanded.

>TRBV25-1|NA|few|TRBJ2-2
CASSPSWRLNRNTGELFF
TGTGCCAGCAGTCCCTCCTGGAGGCTTAACCGAAACACCGGGGAGCTGTTTTTT
>TRBV18|NA|once|TRBJ2-1
CASSPGGSYNEQFF
TGTGCCAGCTCACCCGGGGGATCCTACAATGAGCAGTTCTTC
>TRBV2|NA|NA|TRBJ1-4
CASSRQDSTEKLFF
TGTGCCAGCAGTAGACAGGATTCTACGGAAAAACTGTTTTTT
>TRBV6-2/TRBV6-3|TRBD2|NA|TRBJ2-1
CASSYAWTSQQFF
TGTGCCAGCAGTTACGCCTGGACTAGCCAGCAGTTCTTC
>TRBV5-1|TRBD2|few|TRBJ2-1
CASSFQGTSSYNEQFF
TGCGCCAGCAGCTTCCAGGGGACTAGCTCCTACAATGAGCAGTTCTTC
>TRBV27|NA|few|TRBJ2-7
CASRTALGEQYF
TGTGCCAGCAGGACAGCCCTGGGGGAGCAGTACTTC
>TRBV7-9|TRBD1|NA|TRBJ1-6
CASSSDRGFGNSPLHF
TGTGCCAGCAGCTCGGACAGGGGTTTTGGGAATTCACCCCTCCACTTT
>TRBV6-5|TRBD2|NA|TRBJ2-7
CASRAGGAFYEQYF
TGTGCCAGCAGGGCCGGGGGGGCCTTCTACGAGCAGTACTTC
>TRBV28|NA|NA|TRBJ1-1
CASRPRQLNTEAFF
TGTGCCAGCAGGCCCAGACAGTTGAACACTGAAGCTTTCTTT
>TRBV5-6|NA|NA|TRBJ1-2
CASSLNRRYGYTF
TGTGCCAGCAGCCTGAACCGGAGGTATGGCTACACCTTC
>TRBV5-4|NA|once|TRBJ1-2
CASSSDRRLGGYTF
TGTGCCAGCAGCTCCGACAGGCGTTTAGGCGGCTACACCTTC
>TRBV11-1|NA|once|TRBJ2-7
CASSSNRVGYEQYF
TGTGCCAGCAGCTCTAACAGGGTGGGCTACGAGCAGTACTTC
>TRBV6-5|TRBD1|NA|TRBJ1-6
CASSPTGNSPLHF
TGTGCCAGCAGTCCGACAGGGAATTCACCCCTCCACTTT
>TRBV4-3|TRBD2|NA|TRBJ2-2
CASSALAGATGELFF
TGCGCCAGCAGCGCACTAGCGGGGGCAACCGGGGAGCTGTTTTTT
>TRBV18|NA|NA|TRBJ2-5
CASSPPNRGGETQYF
TGTGCCAGCTCACCACCTAATCGAGGAGGAGAGACCCAGTACTTC
>TRBV27|NA|NA|TRBJ1-2
CASSLQGSYGYTF
TGTGCCAGCAGTTTACAGGGTTCGTATGGCTACACCTTC
>TRBV2|TRBD1|NA|TRBJ2-6
CASRRSGGAGANVLTF
TGTGCCAGCAGGCGATCAGGGGGTGCAGGGGCCAACGTCCTGACTTTC
>TRBV7-9|TRBD1|few|TRBJ1-2
CASRPRQGRKGNYGYTF
TGTGCCAGCAGGCCTAGACAGGGGAGGAAAGGGAACTATGGCTACACCTTC
>TRBV27|TRBD2|few|TRBJ2-1
CASSPGLAGSGQFF
TGTGCCAGCAGTCCGGGACTAGCGGGATCAGGGCAGTTCTTC
>TRBV7-9|TRBD2|NA|TRBJ2-2
CASSWGTSGTGELFF
TGTGCCAGCAGCTGGGGGACTAGCGGCACCGGGGAGCTGTTTTTT
>TRBV5-1|NA|NA|TRBJ2-1
CASSSTGARDYNEQFF
TGCGCCAGCAGCTCGACCGGGGCGCGGGATTACAATGAGCAGTTCTTC
>TRBV2|NA|NA|TRBJ1-2
CASSEDRSYGYTF
TGTGCCAGCAGTGAAGACAGGTCCTATGGCTACACCTTC
>TRBV10-1|TRBD2|once|TRBJ2-5
CASSGTSGGLKRETQYF
TGCGCCAGCAGTGGGACTAGCGGGGGCCTTAAAAGGGAGACCCAGTACTTC
>TRBV6-5|NA|NA|TRBJ2-1
CASSYSSQANNEQFF
TGTGCCAGCAGTTACTCGAGCCAGGCAAACAATGAGCAGTTCTTC
>TRBV5-1|NA|NA|TRBJ2-5
CASSLSLRETQYF
TGCGCCAGCAGCTTATCCCTGCGCGAGACCCAGTACTTC
>TRBV19|TRBD2|NA|TRBJ2-1
CASSYEIAGVNNEQFF
TGTGCCAGTAGTTACGAGATTGCGGGAGTGAACAATGAGCAGTTCTTC
>TRBV6-2/TRBV6-3|TRBD2|NA|TRBJ2-7
CASSSPRAGLAGGAVSYEQYF
TGTGCCAGCAGTTCACCGCGAGCCGGACTAGCGGGGGGGGCGGTATCCTACGAGCAGTACTTC
>TRBV7-8|NA|NA|TRBJ1-1
CASSFAKNTEAFF
TGTGCCAGCAGCTTTGCGAAAAACACTGAAGCTTTCTTT
>TRBV25-1|NA|NA|TRBJ1-6
CASSDAGNSPLHF
TGTGCCAGCAGTGATGCGGGTAATTCACCCCTCCACTTT
>TRBV19|NA|once|TRBJ1-2
CASRTGPRGYTF
TGTGCCAGTAGAACTGGTCCAAGAGGCTACACCTTC
>TRBV7-9|NA|NA|TRBJ2-7
CASSFPSSYEQYF
TGTGCCAGCAGCTTCCCCTCTTCCTACGAGCAGTACTTC
>TRBV7-8|NA|NA|TRBJ1-5
CASSSLVQGDQPQHF
TGTGCCAGCAGCTCTCTTGTCCAGGGTGATCAGCCCCAGCATTTT
>TRBV2|NA|NA|TRBJ1-1
CASSGELNTEAFF
TGTGCCAGCAGTGGGGAGCTGAACACTGAAGCTTTCTTT
>TRBV9|NA|NA|TRBJ2-2
CASSVYFGTTNTGELFF
TGTGCCAGCAGCGTCTATTTTGGGACAACCAACACCGGGGAGCTGTTTTTT
>TRBV10-3|TRBD2|many|TRBJ2-5
CAISESNSGGSQETQYF
TGTGCCATCAGTGAGTCGAATAGCGGGGGGTCCCAAGAGACCCAGTACTTC
>TRBV2|TRBD1|NA|TRBJ1-2
CASSTTGGPPRGYTF
TGTGCCAGCAGTACCACAGGGGGCCCCCCTCGCGGCTACACCTTC
>TRBV4-1|NA|few|TRBJ1-1
CASSQIVPRGPSGTEAFF
TGCGCCAGCAGCCAGATCGTCCCCCGGGGCCCTAGCGGGACTGAAGCTTTCTTT
>TRBV12-3/TRBV12-4|NA|few|TRBJ1-4
CASTRQGGEKLFF
TGTGCCAGCACTCGTCAGGGTGGTGAAAAACTGTTTTTT
>TRBV5-6|NA|NA|TRBJ1-3
CASSSRTAGNTIYF
TGTGCCAGCAGCTCGAGGACGGCGGGTAACACCATATATTTT
>TRBV19|NA|NA|TRBJ2-1
CASSLSRVGNEQFF
TGTGCCAGTAGTCTATCTCGAGTCGGGAATGAGCAGTTCTTC
>TRBV3-1/TRBV3-2|NA|NA|TRBJ1-2
CASSHQARVFYGYTF
TGTGCCAGCAGTCATCAAGCCAGGGTTTTCTATGGCTACACCTTC
>TRBV6-5|NA|NA|TRBJ2-2
CASSFYRNTGELFF
TGTGCCAGCAGTTTCTACAGGAACACCGGGGAGCTGTTTTTT
>TRBV2|NA|NA|TRBJ2-7
CASSLSPYEQYF
TGTGCCAGCAGTCTTTCCCCCTACGAGCAGTACTTC
>TRBV28|TRBD1|NA|TRBJ1-5
CASSSPRQGSNQPQHF
TGTGCCAGCAGTTCTCCCCGACAGGGTAGCAATCAGCCCCAGCATTTT
>TRBV29-1|NA|NA|TRBJ2-1
CSVDTGKDNEQFF
TGCAGCGTTGATACGGGAAAGGACAATGAGCAGTTCTTC
>TRBV19|NA|NA|TRBJ2-7
CASSIDVGGAAGEQYF
TGTGCCAGTAGTATAGATGTCGGAGGGGCCGCGGGGGAGCAGTACTTC
>TRBV13|TRBD2|NA|TRBJ2-5
CASSSTLRTSMETQYF
TGTGCCAGCAGCTCTACCCTCAGGACTAGTATGGAGACCCAGTACTTC
>TRBV18|TRBD1|NA|TRBJ2-5
CASSRNRGAQQETQYF
TGTGCCAGCTCCAGGAACAGGGGGGCGCAGCAAGAGACCCAGTACTTC
>TRBV2|TRBD1|NA|TRBJ1-2
CASSEGTGAHGYTF
TGTGCCAGCAGTGAAGGGACAGGGGCCCATGGCTACACCTTC
>TRBV6-5|NA|few|TRBJ1-1
CASLTGWDTEAFF
TGTGCCAGTTTAACAGGGTGGGACACTGAAGCTTTCTTT
>TRBV7-2|NA|NA|TRBJ2-7
CASSLISNRGEQYF
TGTGCCAGCAGCTTAATTTCAAACCGGGGCGAGCAGTACTTC
>TRBV3-1/TRBV3-2|TRBD1|NA|TRBJ1-5
CASSRGTGGSQPQHF
TGTGCCAGCAGCCGAGGGACAGGGGGCAGTCAGCCCCAGCATTTT
>TRBV4-2|TRBD1|once|TRBJ1-1
CASSSTGLNTEAFF
TGTGCCAGCAGTTCGACAGGGTTGAACACTGAAGCTTTCTTT
>TRBV13|NA|NA|TRBJ2-1
CASSLAKTVYNEQFF
TGTGCCAGCAGCTTAGCCAAGACAGTTTACAATGAGCAGTTCTTC
>TRBV7-2|TRBD1|NA|TRBJ1-5
CASSRGDSLNQPQHF
TGTGCCAGCAGCAGAGGGGACAGTCTTAATCAGCCCCAGCATTTT
>TRBV7-9|NA|NA|TRBJ2-3
CASSPRLADTQYF
TGTGCCAGCAGCCCAAGACTAGCAGATACGCAGTATTTT
>TRBV4-2|NA|NA|TRBJ1-1
CASSQDLQGTEAFF
TGTGCCAGCAGCCAAGATCTTCAGGGGACAGAAGCTTTCTTT
>TRBV5-1|TRBD1|NA|TRBJ1-4
CASSLAGGEKLFF
TGCGCCAGCAGCTTGGCAGGGGGAGAAAAACTGTTTTTT
>TRBV4-2|NA|NA|TRBJ2-2
CASSQGARSTGELFF
TGTGCCAGCAGCCAAGGGGCAAGATCCACCGGGGAGCTGTTTTTT